This is a list of T cell receptor beta chains from one sample in a study of blood T cell repertoires in COVID-19. Clones were read by immunoSEQ multiplex PCR, and TCRdb kept only the in-frame ones, dropping some. The sample yields fewer than 350,000 clones, roughly 79% seen once. Source material: peripheral blood. These receptors came from a woman aged 55-69 years with active or convalescent COVID-19. Both conserved end residues are part of each CDR3. Each record gives: V gene, D gene, clone size, J gene, CDR3 DNA, CDR3 protein. The D gene is left open where the match is weak. Part of the rows lack a size; the others show once, few, many or a class for expanded clones.

V: TRBV30
D: -
size: -
J: TRBJ1-3
DNA: TGTGCCTGGAAGGCGGGGGGAGCTGGAAACACCATATATTTT
CDR3: CAWKAGGAGNTIYF

V: TRBV20-1
D: TRBD2
size: -
J: TRBJ2-1
DNA: TGCAGTGCTAGTGAGCGGGGGGGCCTTGCCCCTTACAATGAGCAGTTCTTC
CDR3: CSASERGGLAPYNEQFF

V: TRBV6-1
D: -
size: once
J: TRBJ1-5
DNA: TGTGCCAGCATGATGAGGGCGGATAGCAATCAGCCCCAGCATTTT
CDR3: CASMMRADSNQPQHF

V: TRBV4-3
D: -
size: -
J: TRBJ2-1
DNA: TGCGCCAGCAGCCAGGTAGGGGGGGGCCCCTACAATGAGCAGTTCTTC
CDR3: CASSQVGGGPYNEQFF

V: TRBV2
D: -
size: -
J: TRBJ1-2
DNA: TGTGCCAGCAGTGAAAACACCTACTATGGCTACACCTTC
CDR3: CASSENTYYGYTF

V: TRBV19
D: -
size: few
J: TRBJ2-4
DNA: TGTGCCGCGGCCAGCGGGTTAGCCAAAAACATTCAGTACTTC
CDR3: CAAASGLAKNIQYF

V: TRBV11-2
D: -
size: -
J: TRBJ2-7
DNA: TGTGCCAGCAGCTTAATTGGGGGGAGAAGGGTGGGCCCCTACGAGCAGTACTTC
CDR3: CASSLIGGRRVGPYEQYF

V: TRBV15
D: TRBD1
size: -
J: TRBJ2-3
DNA: TGTGCCACCGCGGGGACAGGGGGATACAGAGATACGCAGTATTTT
CDR3: CATAGTGGYRDTQYF

V: TRBV19
D: TRBD1
size: once
J: TRBJ1-5
DNA: TGTGCCAGTAAGAGGACAGGGCTGAGCAATCAGCCCCAGCATTTT
CDR3: CASKRTGLSNQPQHF

V: TRBV5-1
D: -
size: -
J: TRBJ2-7
DNA: TGCGCCAGCAGCTTGGGCAGGGGGGTTCACGAGCAGTACTTC
CDR3: CASSLGRGVHEQYF

V: TRBV30
D: -
size: -
J: TRBJ1-4
DNA: TGTGCCTGCTCTCGACAGGTCACGGAAAAACTGTTTTTT
CDR3: CACSRQVTEKLFF

V: TRBV7-9
D: -
size: few
J: TRBJ1-2
DNA: TGTGCCAGCAGCTTTGGAGGATTGGAGCTCGGCTACACCTTC
CDR3: CASSFGGLELGYTF

V: TRBV5-1
D: TRBD1
size: -
J: TRBJ1-4
DNA: TGCGCCAGCAGCCCGGGACAGATTAATGAAAAACTGTTTTTT
CDR3: CASSPGQINEKLFF